This is a list of T cell receptor beta chains from one sample in a study of blood T cell repertoires in COVID-19. The protocol was immunoSEQ multiplex PCR, while the TCRdb copy is restricted to in-frame clones and leaves out a portion. The profile shows 310,000 or so clones, 85% to 90% of them singletons. Sequenced: PBMCs or T cells enriched from blood (not recorded which). The source is a woman between 18 and 30 years old who had recovered from COVID-19. CDR3s include the opening cysteine and the closing phenylalanine or tryptophan. The D gene is left open where the match is weak.

j_gene | len | d_gene | v_gene | CDR3aa | CDR3nt
TRBJ2-1 | 15 | . | TRBV3-1/TRBV3-2 | CASSYRGLHYNEQFF | TGTGCCAGCAGCTATCGGGGACTCCACTACAATGAGCAGTTCTTC
TRBJ2-2 | 14 | TRBD1 | TRBV19 | CASNYRGNTGELFF | TGTGCCAGTAACTACAGGGGCAACACCGGGGAGCTGTTTTTT
TRBJ1-5 | 16 | . | TRBV7-8 | CASSLGGQLENQPQHF | TGTGCCAGCAGCTTAGGTGGACAGTTGGAGAATCAGCCCCAGCATTTT
TRBJ2-7 | 19 | TRBD1 | TRBV14 | CASSQEGVWGQAVSYEQYF | TGTGCCAGCAGCCAAGAGGGGGTTTGGGGACAGGCTGTCTCCTACGAGCAGTACTTC
TRBJ1-2 | 11 | . | TRBV6-5 | CASGGSYGYTF | TGTGCCAGCGGCGGGAGCTATGGCTACACCTTC
TRBJ1-1 | 15 | TRBD1 | TRBV6-1 | CASSEQQGMNTEAFF | TGTGCCAGCAGTGAACAACAGGGGATGAACACTGAAGCTTTCTTT
TRBJ2-4 | 13 | . | TRBV7-9 | CASSPVTKNIQYF | TGTGCCAGCAGCCCAGTGACCAAAAACATTCAGTACTTC
TRBJ2-7 | 15 | TRBD2 | TRBV5-5 | CASSLGGTSSYEQYF | TGTGCCAGCAGCTTGGGGGGGACTAGCTCCTACGAGCAGTACTTC
TRBJ1-1 | 16 | TRBD1 | TRBV5-5 | CASSPEGQAFNTEAFF | TGTGCCAGCAGCCCGGAGGGACAGGCGTTCAACACTGAAGCTTTCTTT
TRBJ2-3 | 14 | TRBD1 | TRBV5-1 | CASNRDSSTDTQYF | TGCGCCAGTAACCGGGACAGCAGCACAGATACGCAGTATTTT
TRBJ1-6 | 15 | . | TRBV20-1 | CSASLDPRGGSPLHF | TGCAGTGCTAGTTTGGACCCCCGAGGGGGTTCACCCCTCCACTTT
TRBJ1-1 | 14 | . | TRBV19 | CASSPGHQNTEAFF | TGTGCCAGTAGTCCAGGACACCAGAACACTGAAGCTTTCTTT
TRBJ1-5 | 14 | . | TRBV19 | CASSIERKGQPQHF | TGTGCCAGTAGTATAGAACGGAAGGGGCAGCCCCAGCATTTT